Following are 10 T cell receptor beta chains from one sample sequenced in a study of somatic mutations in cytotoxic T cells in rheumatoid arthritis. Sequenced by immunoSEQ multiplex PCR; TCRdb stores in-frame clones only, minus some. Among 10,000 to 12,000 clones listed, 70% to 90% were seen once. The sequenced sample was CD4+ T cells sorted from blood. These receptors all come from a woman between 18 and 30 years old with rheumatoid arthritis.

The gene calls are TRBV28 and TRBJ2-3, with TRBD2 matching over 9 bases. Germline CDR1 MDHEN, CDR2 SYDVKM. The CDR3 extends over 13 amino acids. V was pared by 7 bases and J by 9 bases, with 8 bases of the junction left unmatched. The DNA of the CDR3 is TGTGCCAGCACCCGGGTAGCGGGAGCAACGCAGTATTTT. The encoded protein is CASTRVAGATQYF.

V is TRBV19 and J is TRBJ2-1, with 11 nucleotides matching TRBD2. The length of the CDR3 is 15 residues. V lost 5 bases to trimming and J lost 12 bases; unmatched junction nucleotides: 12. Germline V gene sequence: CDR1 LNHDA, CDR2 SQIVND (reference sequence). The CDR3 loop reads CASSSGSSGGLWQFF. CDR3 nucleotides: TGTGCCAGTAGTTCCGGGTCTAGCGGGGGGTTATGGCAGTTCTTC.

This rearrangement joins TRBV5-4 to TRBJ2-7; the D gene is possibly TRBD2 (5 bases). Germline lookup yields CDR1 SGHNT and CDR2 YYREEE (reference sequence). Trimming removed 4 bases at V and 0 bases at J, with 14 bases between. The CDR3 has 15 amino acids. CDR3 sequence reads: CASSPGPGSSYEQYF. For the CDR3, the DNA is TGTGCCAGCAGCCCCGGACCGGGGAGCTCCTACGAGCAGTACTTC.

As to this clone: The same CDR3 can be traced to other DNA sequences in this sample. The chain links TRBV25-1 to TRBJ1-1, with 9 positions matching TRBD1. V shed 3 bases and J 3 bases; nucleotides not matched to a gene: 8. Germline loops: CDR1 MGHDK, CDR2 SYGVNS. The CDR3 has 16 amino acids. CDR3 loop: CASSDTTGGPDTEAFF. Written as DNA, the CDR3 is TGTGCCAGCAGTGACACGACAGGGGGTCCGGACACTGAAGCTTTCTTT.

This chain joins TRBV10-3 and TRBJ2-7; TRBD2 aligns across 16 bases. The ends lost 5 bases at V and 0 bases at J; junction bases unmatched: 4. The CDR3 loop spans 17 amino acids. Germline V CDR1 and CDR2: ENHRY, SYGVKD. The CDR3 is CAISQGLAGGDSYEQYF. CDR3 bases: TGTGCCATCAGTCAGGGACTAGCGGGGGGGGACTCCTACGAGCAGTACTTC.

This sequence joins TRBV28 and TRBJ1-1; 10 nucleotides agree with TRBD1. The V segment lost 4 bases and the J segment 0 bases; nucleotides outside the gene matches: 5. The CDR3 has 16 amino acids. Germline-derived CDR1 and CDR2 are MDHEN and SYDVKM. CDR3 sequence reads: CASSSDRGRMNTEAFF. CDR3 coding DNA: TGTGCCAGCAGTTCCGACAGGGGGCGCATGAACACTGAAGCTTTCTTT.

The V gene is TRBV19, the J gene TRBJ2-3, with 10 bases matching TRBD1. V was pared by 11 bases and J by 5 bases, with 13 bases of the junction left unmatched. Germline V gives CDR1 LNHDA, CDR2 SQIVND (reference sequence). The CDR3 runs to 15 residues. CDR3 sequence reads: CACRMTGGRQDTQYF. The CDR3 DNA is TGTGCCTGCCGAATGACAGGGGGCCGGCAAGATACGCAGTATTTT.

The chain recombines TRBV4-1 with TRBJ1-1, with unresolved D. CDR3 length: 19 amino acids. Germline V lookup: CDR1 MGHRA, CDR2 YSYEKL. V was trimmed by 2 bases and J by 4 bases, leaving 26 bases between them. The CDR3 DNA sequence: TGCGCCAGCAGCCAAACACCTCGGGAATGGACGGAGAAGTCCACTGAAGCTTTCTTT. Protein sequence: CASSQTPREWTEKSTEAFF.

This chain uses TRBV5-6 with TRBJ2-5, with 8 bases that match TRBD1. V shed 0 bases and J 11 bases; nucleotides not matched to a gene: 15. Germline V gene sequence: CDR1 SGHDT, CDR2 YYEEEE. The CDR3 consists of 16 residues. The CDR3 nucleotides are TGTGCCAGCAGCTTGGGGGGGACAGGTGGAGTGAGTGAGCAGTACTTC. Its translation is CASSLGGTGGVSEQYF.

The V and J genes are TRBV6-6 and TRBJ2-1, with 14 bases that match TRBD2. The CDR3 spans 15 residues. Germline V lookup: CDR1 MNHNY, CDR2 SVGAGI (reference sequence). V dropped 5 bases and J dropped 5; count of bases not matched to a gene: 2. The CDR3 DNA sequence: TGTGCCAGCAGTGAGGGACTAGCGGGAGACAATGAGCAGTTCTTC. Encoded protein: CASSEGLAGDNEQFF.